This TCR beta chain derives from a study of T cell responses to AZD1222 COVID-19 vaccine. CDR1 is SGHKS, CDR2 YYEKEE, per germline (reference sequence). This CDR3 has 18 amino acids. V lost 4 bases to trimming and J lost 4 bases, with 26 bases between them. Whole-study findings and limits: Clonal diversity was possibly underestimated, and the donors were mostly white British, with more females. No day 14 peak samples; only post-peak repertoires were characterized. Compared with day 0, the breadth and depth of the Spike-specific TCR repertoire rose significantly after two doses of AZD1222. Of spike-specific TCRs, nearly half reportedly target regions left unmutated in variants.

The protocol was immunoSEQ multiplex PCR, while the TCRdb copy is restricted to in-frame clones and leaves out a portion. The repertoire includes more than 65,000 clones, around 80% of them detected once, and around a fifth sits in the top ten. This clone was seen more than once but under ten times. Its antigen is as yet unknown. V usage is TRBV5-5 and J usage is TRBJ1-2, with D maybe TRBD1 (6 bases). The clonotype comes from an adult in good health. The sequencing here drew on peripheral blood, taken on day 0 of AZD1222 vaccination. The CDR3 spells CASSPSLVGGAVGYGYTF. The CDR3 nucleotides read TGTGCCAGCAGCCCGTCCCTTGTGGGGGGGGCTGTAGGCTATGGCTACACCTTC.